The 30 T cell receptor beta chains in this list originate from one sample, sequenced in a study of control samples from healthy donors and cancer patients. Assay: immunoSEQ multiplex PCR; the TCRdb copy retains only in-frame clones and omits some. The sample includes approximately 150,000 clones, around 94% of them seen just once. Sequences were obtained from blood. The receptor set was obtained from a man aged 35-49 years in good health.

This clone was observed once. The V gene is TRBV6-6, the J gene TRBJ2-5, with D perhaps matching TRBD1 (5 bases). V was shortened by 5 bases and J by 1 base, with 26 bases between the two germline ends. Germline V CDR1 and CDR2: MNHNY, SVGAGI (reference sequence). This CDR3 has 19 residues. CDR3 nucleotide sequence: TGTGCCAGCAGTCCCGCCCAATTAGCCGTAACAGGTTCCCAAGAGACCCAGTACTTC. It encodes CASSPAQLAVTGSQETQYF.

The J gene is TRBJ1-2, the V gene TRBV9, with 7 bases identical to TRBD1. Germline loops: CDR1 SGDLS, CDR2 YYNGEE. This CDR3 spans 17 amino acids. The V segment lost 2 bases and the J segment 4 bases; nucleotides outside the gene matches: 14. CDR3: CASSVRSQSQGGYGYTF. CDR3 nucleotide sequence: TGTGCCAGCAGCGTGAGGAGCCAATCTCAGGGGGGCTATGGCTACACCTTC.

This sequence joins TRBV30 and TRBJ2-3; the D is unclear. CDR3 size: 11 residues. Trimming removed 0 bases from V and 5 bases from J, with 3 bases in between. From germline, CDR1 is GTSNPN and CDR2 SVGIG (reference sequence). This CDR3 is CAWSVIDTQYF. Written as DNA, the CDR3 is TGTGCCTGGAGTGTGATAGATACGCAGTATTTT.

V usage is TRBV5-4 and J usage is TRBJ2-3; D remains ambiguous. The CDR3 has 16 amino acids. Looked up from germline, CDR1 is SGHNT and CDR2 is YYREEE (reference sequence). V was pared by 4 bases and J by 0 bases, with 15 bases between. The CDR3 DNA follows: TGTGCCAGCAGCCAGCTTATGTGGGGAAGCACAGATACGCAGTATTTT. This sequence encodes CASSQLMWGSTDTQYF.

This clone was observed once. The V call is TRBV5-4, the J call TRBJ1-2; 12 nucleotides match TRBD1. This CDR3 spans 17 amino acids. Looked up from germline, CDR1 is SGHNT and CDR2 is YYREEE (reference sequence). With 4 bases clipped from V and 3 bases from J, the junction kept 10 bases outside the gene matches. CDR3 in amino acids: CASSQLPGQGADYGYTF. The CDR3 nucleotides are TGTGCCAGCAGCCAACTCCCGGGACAGGGGGCGGACTATGGCTACACCTTC.

The chain recombines TRBV14 with TRBJ1-1; no firm D call. The CDR3 has 15 residues. The V end lost 0 bases, the J end lost 0 bases, and 8 bases lay between the germline ends. Germline values: CDR1 SGHDN, CDR2 FVKESK. The CDR3 here is CASSQETGMNTEAFF. CDR3 nucleotides: TGTGCCAGCAGCCAAGAAACGGGGATGAACACTGAAGCTTTCTTT.

J is TRBJ2-2 and V is TRBV4-3; D ambiguous. Germline values: CDR1 LGHNA, CDR2 YSLEER. This CDR3 has 15 amino acids. V was shortened by 0 bases and J by 7 bases, with 12 bases between the two germline ends. The CDR3 loop is CASSQDSTAGGELFF. CDR3 DNA: TGCGCCAGCAGCCAAGATAGCACGGCTGGCGGGGAGCTGTTTTTT.

The chain is built from TRBV28 and TRBJ1-5, with no clear D. This CDR3 is 14 amino acids long. Trimming shortened V by 5 bases and J by 0 bases, and 8 bases separated the two germline ends. Germline V lookup: CDR1 MDHEN, CDR2 SYDVKM. Here the CDR3 reads CASSQSPSNQPQHF. CDR3 DNA: TGTGCCAGCAGTCAGAGCCCTAGCAATCAGCCCCAGCATTTT.

The genes are TRBV4-1 and TRBJ2-5; D uncertain. This CDR3 is built from 13 residues. Germline assignment: CDR1 MGHRA and CDR2 YSYEKL. V lost 3 bases and J lost 5, with 10 bases in between. The CDR3 loop reads CASSQSERETQYF. The CDR3 DNA follows: TGCGCCAGCAGCCAGTCTGAAAGGGAGACCCAGTACTTC.

A single count supports this clone. The chain joins TRBV27 to TRBJ2-1; 7 bases agree with TRBD2. J lost 4 bases, V lost 0 bases, and 6 bases had no gene match. Looked up from germline, CDR1 is MNHEY and CDR2 is SMNVEV (reference sequence). The CDR3 length is 16 residues. CDR3 bases: TGTGCCAGCAGTTTATCGCGGCTAGCGGCTTACAATGAGCAGTTCTTC. Protein product: CASSLSRLAAYNEQFF.

This chain links TRBV5-1 with TRBJ1-1; TRBD1 matches 8 bases. CDR3 length equals 16 residues. Trimming took 0 bases from V and 0 from J; bases not matched to a gene: 4. In germline, CDR1 is SGHRS, CDR2 YFSETQ. The CDR3 region is CASSLAQGALNTEAFF. The CDR3 nucleotides read TGCGCCAGCAGCTTGGCTCAGGGGGCTCTGAACACTGAAGCTTTCTTT.

This chain connects TRBV7-2 to TRBJ1-2; tentative D call: TRBD1 (5 bases). V was pared by 1 base and J by 2 bases, with 5 bases between. CDR1 and CDR2 from the germline V gene are SGHTA and FQGNSA. There are 13 residues in the CDR3. This CDR3 is CASSLGQNYGYTF. The CDR3 DNA is TGTGCCAGCAGCTTAGGACAGAACTATGGCTACACCTTC.

The gene calls are TRBV6-6 and TRBJ1-5; a weak D match, TRBD1 (6 bases). Germline lookup yields CDR1 MNHNY and CDR2 SVGAGI (reference sequence). This CDR3 is 15 amino acids long. Deletions cut 8 bases from V and 1 base from J, with 15 bases between. CDR3 amino acids: CASRSRDKSNQPQHF. The CDR3 nucleotides are TGTGCCAGCCGTTCCCGGGACAAGAGCAATCAGCCCCAGCATTTT.

The chain recombines TRBV5-1 with TRBJ1-1; a possible D gene is TRBD1 (6 bases). This CDR3 has 16 residues. V gave up 4 bases and J gave up 4 bases, with 20 bases separating them. Germline V gene data show CDR1 as SGHRS and CDR2 as YFSETQ. DNA for the CDR3: TGCGCCAGCAGCCCCGAAATCGGGGGGGCGGTCACTGAAGCTTTCTTT. Protein sequence: CASSPEIGGAVTEAFF.

CDR3 coding DNA: TGCAGCGTTGAAGAGTCAGTTTATGGCTACACCTTC. The encoded protein is CSVEESVYGYTF. The rearrangement links TRBV29-1 to TRBJ1-2; D is undetermined. The V and J ends lost 0 bases and 5 bases respectively, with 7 bases between them. Germline assignment: CDR1 SQVTM and CDR2 ANQGSEA. The CDR3 runs to 12 residues.

The J gene is TRBJ2-2, the V gene TRBV25-1; TRBD1 aligns across 7 bases. Germline CDR1 and CDR2: MGHDK and SYGVNS. CDR3 length: 16 amino acids. Trimming took 4 bases from V and 3 from J; bases not matched to a gene: 8. CDR3 sequence: CASSGGQRGYTGELFF. DNA of the CDR3: TGTGCCAGCAGTGGGGGACAGAGGGGTTACACCGGGGAGCTGTTTTTT.

The chain employs TRBV27 and TRBJ2-7; 9 nucleotides agree with TRBD1. The CDR3 loop spans 14 amino acids. The germline gives CDR1 MNHEY, CDR2 SMNVEV (reference sequence). After removal of 4 bases from V and 1 base from J, the junction contained 2 bases not matched to a gene. The CDR3 reads CASSYRGPSYEQYF. The CDR3 bases are TGTGCCAGCAGTTACAGGGGGCCATCCTACGAGCAGTACTTC.

The chain has TRBV4-3 and TRBJ2-7, with a tentative D call TRBD1 (6 bases). Trimming took 2 bases from V and 1 from J, leaving 9 bases between them. The CDR3 loop spans 14 amino acids. Germline CDR1 reads LGHNA; CDR2 reads YSLEER. In DNA form, the CDR3 reads TGCGCCAGCAGCCAATCGGACAGTTCCTACGAGCAGTACTTC. Encoded protein: CASSQSDSSYEQYF.

The CDR3 nucleotides read TGTGCCTGGAGTGTACTAACTCTAGCGGACTACAATGAGCAGTTCTTC. It specifies CAWSVLTLADYNEQFF. The V and J genes are TRBV30 and TRBJ2-1; 7 nucleotides align to TRBD2. The germline gives CDR1 GTSNPN, CDR2 SVGIG (reference sequence). The CDR3 is made up of 16 amino acids. The junction had 8 bases not matched to a gene; V was cut back by 0 bases and J by 3 bases.

The chain carries TRBV30 and TRBJ1-2; 10 bases line up with TRBD1. The CDR3 consists of 14 residues. The germline V gene has CDR1 GTSNPN and CDR2 SVGIG (reference sequence). Unmatched junction bases numbered 9, after V lost 7 bases and J lost 4 bases. This chain's CDR3 is CALIAGTGVYGYTF. CDR3 in DNA: TGTGCCTTAATTGCCGGGACAGGGGTCTATGGCTACACCTTC.

V is TRBV5-4 and J is TRBJ2-5; tentative D call: TRBD2 (6 bases). V lost 0 bases and J lost 5, with 11 bases in between. This CDR3 is 14 amino acids long. Germline V gene sequence: CDR1 SGHNT, CDR2 YYREEE (reference sequence). CDR3 DNA sequence: TGTGCCAGCAGCTTGGGAACTAGCCGGGAGACCCAGTACTTC. Encoded protein: CASSLGTSRETQYF. Filled out from reference TRBV5-4 and TRBJ2-5, the complete variable domain reads ETGVTQSPTHLIKTRGQQVTLRCSSQSGHNTVSWYQQALGQGPQFIFQYYREEENGRGNFPPRFSGLQFPNYSSELNVNALELDDSALYLCASSLGTSRETQYFGPGTRLLVL.

The V call is TRBV5-6, the J call TRBJ2-1; 10 bases align to TRBD2. The V segment lost 4 bases and the J segment 4 bases; nucleotides outside the gene matches: 14. The CDR3 runs 18 residues. Germline V gene lookup returns CDR1 SGHDT and CDR2 YYEEEE. Here the CDR3 reads CASSILAGGSSPYNEQFF. The CDR3 DNA sequence: TGTGCCAGCAGCATATTAGCGGGAGGCTCCTCCCCATACAATGAGCAGTTCTTC.

The V gene is TRBV7-2, the J gene TRBJ2-4; no definite D call. Germline assignment: CDR1 SGHTA and CDR2 FQGNSA. V gave up 5 bases and J gave up 0 bases, with 11 bases separating them. This CDR3 has 15 amino acids. The CDR3 DNA is TGTGCCAGCAGCCCGGAACAGCTAGCCAAAAACATTCAGTACTTC. It encodes CASSPEQLAKNIQYF.

The chain is built from TRBV7-9 and TRBJ2-5; the match to TRBD1 covers 8 bases. Trimming removed 8 bases from V and 4 bases from J; junction bases left unmatched: 6. The CDR3 sequence is 13 residues long. Per the germline V gene, CDR1 is SEHNR and CDR2 is FQNEAQ (reference sequence). CDR3: CASRSTGVETQYF. CDR3 DNA: TGTGCCAGCCGATCGACAGGGGTAGAGACCCAGTACTTC.

The chain uses TRBV6-6 and TRBJ2-7; 10 bases agree with TRBD2. The germline CDR1 and CDR2 sequences are MNHNY and SVGAGI (reference sequence). V gave up 2 bases and J gave up 0 bases; unmatched junction bases: 4. The CDR3 has 16 amino acids. CDR3 nucleotide sequence: TGTGCCAGCAGTTACCCACCTAGCGGGAGCTCCTACGAGCAGTACTTC. Protein sequence: CASSYPPSGSSYEQYF.

The chain carries TRBV4-1 and TRBJ1-4, with a weak D call TRBD1 (5 bases). CDR3 size: 16 residues. The V gene lost 0 bases and the J gene lost 6 bases, with 14 bases spanning the gap. The germline V gene has CDR1 MGHRA and CDR2 YSYEKL. The DNA for the CDR3 is TGCGCCAGCAGCCAAGATCATCTAAGGGGCGATGAAAAACTGTTTTTT. Amino acids: CASSQDHLRGDEKLFF.

CDR3 sequence reads: CAWSPQTTRSTDTQYF. The CDR3 region has the DNA TGTGCCTGGAGTCCCCAGACTACCCGAAGCACAGATACGCAGTATTTT. The chain joins TRBV30 to TRBJ2-3, with TRBD2 as a possible D gene (5 bases). V shed 2 bases and J shed 0 bases, with 15 bases lying between them. The CDR3 totals 16 residues. Germline CDR1 reads GTSNPN; CDR2 reads SVGIG (reference sequence). Supplemented by reference TRBV30 and TRBJ2-3, the full variable domain reads SQTIHQWPATLVQPVGSPLSLECTVEGTSNPNLYWYRQAAGRGLQLLFYSVGIGQISSEVPQNLSASRPQDRQFILSSKKLLLSDSGFYLCAWSPQTTRSTDTQYFGPGTRLTVL.

The sample holds a few counts of this clone. The chain employs TRBV25-1 and TRBJ2-2, with TRBD1 as a possible D gene (5 bases). The CDR3 runs 13 residues. Trimming took 5 bases from V and 3 from J, leaving 7 bases between them. Germline V CDR1 and CDR2: MGHDK, SYGVNS. The CDR3 is CASSIRDTGELFF. The CDR3, as DNA: TGTGCCAGCAGTATCAGGGACACCGGGGAGCTGTTTTTT.

The chain is built from TRBV7-9 and TRBJ1-4; D gene uncertain. Per germline, CDR1 SEHNR and CDR2 FQNEAQ (reference sequence). With 5 bases removed from V and 7 bases from J, the gap between germline ends came to 14 bases. The CDR3 has 14 amino acids. CDR3 sequence (DNA): TGTGCCAGCAGCCGATCCGGCAAGAGTGAAAAACTGTTTTTT. Its translation is CASSRSGKSEKLFF.

The chain couples TRBV24-1 to TRBJ2-2; unclear D gene. CDR1 is KGHDR, CDR2 SFDVKD, per germline. Trimming shortened V by 4 bases and J by 3 bases, and 17 bases separated the two germline ends. The CDR3 covers 17 residues. The CDR3 DNA sequence: TGTGCCACCAGTGACAACTTCGCGACTCCGGACACCGGGGAGCTGTTTTTT. Its translation is CATSDNFATPDTGELFF.